This TCR beta chain originates from a study of Graves' ophthalmopathy and Graves' hyperthyroidism (dated by TCRdb to 2016 to 2019). The study in broad terms: Peripheral blood samples were taken at the time of initial diagnosis, before any treatment was given. To explore V-J signatures that separate ophthalmopathy from hyperthyroidism, a discovery set of about a hundred patients was enrolled, consisting of 40 to 45 with ophthalmopathy and 57 with stable hyperthyroidism. The independent validation cohort included under 20 hyperthyroidism patients plus 17 patients who later progressed from hyperthyroidism to ophthalmopathy. After sampling, hyperthyroidism patients received methimazole starting at 30 mg daily, and ophthalmopathy patients received high-dose intravenous methylprednisolone. The study used signatures of the TCR beta repertoire to tell Graves' ophthalmopathy apart from Graves' hyperthyroidism and to predict which patients would progress to ophthalmopathy. In roughly 6 hyperthyroidism patients, the T-cell repertoire of thyroid tissue was compared with the T-cell repertoire of blood. In total, some 130 blood samples were TCR-sequenced: around 42 ophthalmopathy, under 80 hyperthyroidism and approximately 17 hyperthyroidism-to-ophthalmopathy patients.

Its CDR3 holds 17 amino acids, cysteine through phenylalanine. Kept here is only the CDR3 DNA, which spans 51 bases and is read in frame from base 1. From the germline V gene, CDR1 is SGHVS and CDR2 is FNYEAQ. The ophthalmopathy patients had moderately to severely active disease, with a Clinical Activity Score of 3 or higher, a NOSPECS grade of 4 or higher, and a disease duration of less than 3 months. Patients with other autoimmune diseases, uncontrolled infections, pregnancy or lactation were excluded. Clinical symptoms, serum thyroxine, TRAb, thyroid ultrasound and orbital computed tomography formed the basis of the diagnosis. PBMCs were isolated from about 9.1 ml of fresh peripheral blood by Ficoll-Paque density gradient centrifugation. Total RNA was extracted with Trizol reagent and quality-checked on an Agilent 2100 Bioanalyzer. General study outcomes and caveats: In validation, the model predicted ophthalmopathy progression with 55% to 71% sensitivity and around 72% specificity; 12 predicted patients were CT-confirmed with GO in a median of around 6 months. In cross-validation, the 13-signature model distinguished ophthalmopathy from stable hyperthyroidism with about 89% sensitivity and around 81% specificity, while in the test set the corresponding values were about 80% and 75%. No statistical method was used to set the sample size in advance, and the investigators knew which group each participant was assigned to. Most expanded thyroid clonotypes with a frequency above 0.001 also appeared in blood, which suggests that blood repertoires may reflect the immune response in the thyroid.

For repertoire sequencing, TCR beta CDR3 regions were amplified from RNA transcripts. A first-round RT-PCR used HTBI primers with the Qiagen OneStep RT-PCR kit, followed by a second-round multiplex PCR, size selection and purification. Sequencing of the libraries was carried out on an Illumina HiSeq2000 in paired-end mode with 100 bp reads. The published analysis was carried out like this. SOAPnuke was used for read processing, and reads with adapters, uncalled bases, a mean Phred below 15, or no exact constant-primer or identifier match were discarded. COPE v1.2.5 was used to merge the high-quality paired reads. Each unique nucleotide sequence was defined as a clonotype, and clonotypes were aligned to IMGT TRB V, D and J references with MiTCR v1.1. Analysis was restricted to V-J combinations with a frequency above 0.0001, which covered approximately 99% of repertoires. A TCR clonal expansion and chaos score per V-J combination was defined as the ratio of F50 clonal expansion to chaos observed in the TCRdist matrix. Welch's t-statistics and random forest were used to reduce the features to 10 to 15 V-J combinations, which were then used as input to a naive Bayes classifier. The similarity between thyroid and blood repertoires was quantified using the Morisita-Horn index. Clones were called with MiXCR by TCRdb after fastp trimmed the public reads at Q25, and only in-frame beta chains were retained. Under each unique CDR3 protein, matching rows form one entry showing the most common genes and DNA. These V and J calls originate from TCRdb's pipeline instead of the authors' own analysis. The sample table shows over 650,000 distinct CDR3 sequences, and under 50% are seen once. The ten largest clones add up to 3% to 4% of the sample.

There are a few counts of this clonotype. Its recognized antigen is unknown. The junction does not match germline at one end; this may be a read error. The sample comprised peripheral blood. This TCR derives from an adult man with Graves' ophthalmopathy. The chain was built from TRBV7-6 and TRBJ1-4; a tentative D match to TRBD1 spans 6 bases. Read as DNA, the sequence is TGTGCCAGCAGCTTAGCCCCGCTGACAGGAACTAATGAAGAACTGTTTTTT. This codes for CASSLAPLTGTNEELFF.